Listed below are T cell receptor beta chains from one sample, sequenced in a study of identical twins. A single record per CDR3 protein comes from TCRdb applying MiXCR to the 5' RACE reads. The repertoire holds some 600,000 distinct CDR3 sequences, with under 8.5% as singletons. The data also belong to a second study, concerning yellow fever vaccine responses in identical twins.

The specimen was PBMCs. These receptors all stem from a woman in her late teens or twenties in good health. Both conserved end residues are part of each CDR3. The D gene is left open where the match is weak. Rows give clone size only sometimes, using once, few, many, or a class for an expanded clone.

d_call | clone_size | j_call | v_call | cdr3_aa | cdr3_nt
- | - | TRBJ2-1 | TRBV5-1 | CASSLDVYSSYNEQFF | TGCGCCAGCAGCTTGGACGTGTATAGCTCCTACAATGAGCAGTTCTTC
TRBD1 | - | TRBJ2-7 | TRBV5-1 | CASSLMGQGFEQYF | TGCGCCAGCAGCTTAATGGGACAGGGGTTTGAGCAGTACTTC
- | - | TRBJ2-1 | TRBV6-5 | CASSYSTYNEQFF | TGTGCCAGCAGTTACTCGACCTACAATGAGCAGTTCTTC
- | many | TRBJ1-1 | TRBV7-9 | CASSSSQGRNEAFF | TGTGCCAGCAGCTCCTCCCAGGGGCGAAATGAAGCTTTCTTT
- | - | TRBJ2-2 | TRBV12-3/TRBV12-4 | CASTPRVAGELFF | TGTGCCAGCACTCCCAGGGTGGCCGGGGAGCTGTTTTTT
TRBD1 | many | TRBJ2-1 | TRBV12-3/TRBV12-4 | CASSLNRGVNEQFF | TGTGCCAGCAGTCTCAACAGGGGAGTGAATGAGCAGTTCTTC
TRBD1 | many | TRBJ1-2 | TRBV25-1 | CASSSRQGNYGYTF | TGTGCCAGCAGTTCAAGACAGGGTAACTATGGCTACACCTTC
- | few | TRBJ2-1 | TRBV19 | CASSIEGQSRFF | TGTGCCAGTAGTATAGAGGGACAAAGTCGGTTCTTC
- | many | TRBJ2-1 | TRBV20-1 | CSARDFSGPSSYNEQFF | TGCAGTGCTAGAGATTTTTCGGGGCCGAGCTCCTACAATGAGCAGTTCTTC
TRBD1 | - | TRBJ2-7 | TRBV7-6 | CASSLGQDRPYEQYF | TGTGCCAGCAGCTTGGGACAGGACAGGCCCTACGAGCAGTACTTC
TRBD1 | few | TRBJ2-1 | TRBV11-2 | CASSPGRTGAVEQFF | TGTGCCAGCAGCCCCGGTCGAACAGGGGCGGTTGAGCAGTTCTTC
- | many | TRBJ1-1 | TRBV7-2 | CASSLALGTEAFF | TGTGCCAGCAGCCTGGCCCTGGGGACTGAAGCTTTCTTT
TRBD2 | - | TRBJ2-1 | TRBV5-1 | CASSLPGLAGGRSSYNEQFF | TGCGCCAGCAGCCTCCCGGGACTAGCGGGAGGGCGGAGCTCCTACAATGAGCAGTTCTTC